This T cell receptor beta chain was profiled in a study of blood T cell repertoires in COVID-19 (dated by TCRdb to the early 2020s). Describing the broader study: Samples from collaborators originated in the United States, Italy and Spain and spanned both the acute and convalescent phases of COVID-19. The material from the prospective study consisted of cDNA or gDNA derived from T cells, B-cell-depleted T cells, or PBMCs. Deeply sampled blood TCRbeta repertoires from subjects exposed to, actively infected with, or recovered from COVID-19 were included in the dataset. The repertoires were released in a freely available public database intended as a resource for research on the immune response to SARS-CoV-2. The samples were drawn from the first 160 participants of the ongoing ImmuneRACE study and from some 1,300 subjects provided by 6 global collaborators. Nearly every sample came with metadata listing a de-identified subject ID, COVID-19 status, age in years and sex. Where available, HLA class I and class II types were taken from metadata supplied by the sample provider and were not determined by assay-based typing. General conclusions and limits of the study: How much clinical and demographic metadata was included differed by source and by participant, and the metadata was provided uncurated.

The CDR3 numbers 14 residues from cysteine through phenylalanine. CDR3 DNA is the only sequence kept; it has 42 bases, read in frame from the first base. The V end loses 8 bases and the J end loses 1 base, and a stretch of 12 bases separates them. The germline V gene (reference sequence) supplies CDR1 LNHDA and CDR2 SQIVND. For this clone: Its antigen remains unidentified. No clone much larger than this one lies a single base away; base qualities are absent.

The immunoSEQ Assay, a bias-controlled multiplex PCR, was used to amplify TCRbeta CDR3 regions from genomic DNA. The study's processing was this. Within the assay, amplification of reference gene primers was used to estimate how many nucleated cells each sample contained. To quantify the absolute abundance of each unique TCRbeta CDR3 rearrangement, sequence reads were collapsed and filtered. For each sample, productive Simpson clonality was calculated as the square root of Simpson's diversity index across productive rearrangements. TCRdb limited this immuneACCESS table to in-frame rearrangements with V and J called. A share of clones is missing; checked studies link under half to unresolved V genes, and the rest is unexplained. V, J and clone size are those of that table, while D and trimming were read from the DNA. Across this sample there are 200,000 to 250,000 clones, with 70% to 85% seen only once. The ten largest clonotypes hold under 4.5% of the sample.

Collaborating institutions collected whole blood in K2EDTA tubes following their own protocols. For TCRbeta analysis, collaborators shipped samples as frozen whole blood, isolated PBMCs, or DNA extracted from either of those sample types. The sequence joins TRBV19 to TRBJ1-3, with the identity of the D gene unclear. This TCR was recovered from a woman in her thirties or forties with active or convalescent COVID-19. The sequencing sample was made of peripheral blood. The nucleotide sequence is TGTGCCAGTGCGGACGGAGGATCTGGAAACACCATATATTTT. Its translation is CASADGGSGNTIYF.